The subject of this entry is one T cell receptor (beta chain). The sample originates from a study of T cell changes during pregnancy in multiple sclerosis. The assay was immunoSEQ multiplex PCR, and TCRdb's table has in-frame clones only and misses some. The sample comprises over 45,000 clones, approximately 85% of which are singletons, and around 1.2% rests with the top ten. Germline V lookup: CDR1 SGHKS, CDR2 YYEKEE (reference sequence). The CDR3 has 12 residues. The V end lost 0 bases, the J end lost 3 bases, and 4 bases lay between the germline ends. The origin of this receptor is a female donor with multiple sclerosis, enrolled in a pregnancy study. The chain joins TRBV5-5 to TRBJ2-7; no clear D. The sequencing here drew on CD4+ T cells from peripheral blood mononuclear cells, taken in the second trimester of pregnancy. The CDR3 coding sequence is TGTGCCAGCAGCTTGGCCCTCTACGAGCAGTACTTC. Translated: CASSLALYEQYF.